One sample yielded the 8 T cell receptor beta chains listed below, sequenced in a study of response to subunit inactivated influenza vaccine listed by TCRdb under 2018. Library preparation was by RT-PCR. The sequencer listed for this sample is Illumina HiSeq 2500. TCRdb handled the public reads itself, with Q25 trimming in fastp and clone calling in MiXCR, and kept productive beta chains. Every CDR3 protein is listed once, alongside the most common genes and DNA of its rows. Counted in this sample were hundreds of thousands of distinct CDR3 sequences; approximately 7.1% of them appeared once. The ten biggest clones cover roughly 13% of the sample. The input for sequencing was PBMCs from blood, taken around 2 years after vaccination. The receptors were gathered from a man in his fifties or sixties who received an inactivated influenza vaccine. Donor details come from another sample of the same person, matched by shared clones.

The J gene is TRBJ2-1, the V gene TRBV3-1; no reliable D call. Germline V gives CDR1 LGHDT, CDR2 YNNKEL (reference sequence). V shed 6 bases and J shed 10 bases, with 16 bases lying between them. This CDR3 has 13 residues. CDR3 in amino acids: CASSPPQRWEQFF. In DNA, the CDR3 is TGTGCCAGCAGTCCCCCCCAACGCTGGGAGCAGTTCTTC.

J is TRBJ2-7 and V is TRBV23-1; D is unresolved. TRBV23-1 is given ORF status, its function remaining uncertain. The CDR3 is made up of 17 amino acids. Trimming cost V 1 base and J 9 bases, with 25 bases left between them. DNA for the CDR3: TGCGCCAGCAGTCAATACCCCCTTCCCCTACTTCTGAGCTCGCAGTACTTC. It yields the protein CASSQYPLPLLLSSQYF.

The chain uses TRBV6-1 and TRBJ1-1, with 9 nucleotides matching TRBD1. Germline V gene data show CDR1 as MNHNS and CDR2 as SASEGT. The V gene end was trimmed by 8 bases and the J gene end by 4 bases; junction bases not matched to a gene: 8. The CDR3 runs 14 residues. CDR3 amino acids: CASPGQGSGTEAFF. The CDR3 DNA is TGTGCCAGCCCGGGACAGGGTTCGGGCACTGAAGCTTTCTTT.

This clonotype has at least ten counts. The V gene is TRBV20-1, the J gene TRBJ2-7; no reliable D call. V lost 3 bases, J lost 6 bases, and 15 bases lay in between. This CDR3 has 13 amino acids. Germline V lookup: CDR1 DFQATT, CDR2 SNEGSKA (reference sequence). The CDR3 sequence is CSASTLTPSEQYF. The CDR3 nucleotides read TGCAGTGCTAGTACCCTGACCCCCTCCGAGCAGTACTTC.

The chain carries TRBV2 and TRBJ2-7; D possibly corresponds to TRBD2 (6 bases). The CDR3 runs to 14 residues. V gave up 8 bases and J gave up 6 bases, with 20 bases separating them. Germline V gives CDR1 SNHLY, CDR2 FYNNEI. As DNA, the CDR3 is TGTGCCAGCGACCGGGACTTCACCTTCGGCGAGCAGTACTTC. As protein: CASDRDFTFGEQYF.

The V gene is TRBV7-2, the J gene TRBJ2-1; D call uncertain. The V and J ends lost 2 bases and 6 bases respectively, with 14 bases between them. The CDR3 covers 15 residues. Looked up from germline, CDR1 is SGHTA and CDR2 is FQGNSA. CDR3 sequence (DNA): TGTGCCAGCAGCTTATTCTCTGGTGTGAGCAATGAGCAGTTCTTC. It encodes CASSLFSGVSNEQFF.

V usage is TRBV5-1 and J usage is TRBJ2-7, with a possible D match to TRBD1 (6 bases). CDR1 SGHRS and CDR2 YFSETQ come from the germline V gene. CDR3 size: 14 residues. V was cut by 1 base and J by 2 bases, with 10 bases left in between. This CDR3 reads CASSLNRAPYEQYF. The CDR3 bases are TGCGCCAGCAGCTTGAACAGGGCCCCCTACGAGCAGTACTTC. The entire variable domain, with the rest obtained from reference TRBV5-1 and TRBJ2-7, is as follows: KAGVTQTPRYLIKTRGQQVTLSCSPISGHRSVSWYQQTPGQGLQFLFEYFSETQRNKGNFPGRFSGRQFSNSRSEMNVSTLELGDSALYLCASSLNRAPYEQYFGPGTRLTVT.

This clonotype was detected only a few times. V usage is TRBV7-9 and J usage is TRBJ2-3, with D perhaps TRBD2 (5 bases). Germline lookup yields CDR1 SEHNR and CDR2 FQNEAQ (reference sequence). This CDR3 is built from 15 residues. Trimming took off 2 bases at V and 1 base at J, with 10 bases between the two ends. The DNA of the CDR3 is TGTGCCAGCAGCTTACGACGGGGTCGCACAGATACGCAGTATTTT. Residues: CASSLRRGRTDTQYF. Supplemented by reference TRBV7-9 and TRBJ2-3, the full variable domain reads DTGVSQNPRHKITKRGQNVTFRCDPISEHNRLYWYRQTLGQGPEFLTYFQNEAQLEKSRLLSDRFSAERPKGSFSTLEIQRTEQGDSAMYLCASSLRRGRTDTQYFGPGTRLTVL.